What follows are 11 T cell receptor beta chains derived from one specimen sequenced in a study of regulatory T cells in long-lasting Graves disease. Regarding time point: persistent/refractory GD, antithyroid drugs over 5 years with positive TRAb. Researchers made the TCR library from RNA that was extracted from PBMCs. Both iRepertoire HTBI primers and Arm-PCR of CDR3 regions were used to build the TCR beta libraries. Each CDR3 protein gets one entry after TCRdb re-called the multiplex PCR reads with MiXCR. The data contain 350,000 to 450,000 distinct CDR3 sequences, around 20% of them singletons. This material consisted of peripheral blood mononuclear cells (PBMCs), taken when the disease was refractory, from a patient treated with antithyroid drugs. These receptors came from a female donor with Graves disease.

This clonotype was observed many times. The CDR3 protein is CAWSRYSNQPQHF. DNA for the CDR3: TGTGCCTGGAGCCGGTATAGCAATCAGCCCCAGCATTTT. The J gene is TRBJ1-5, the V gene TRBV30; D remains unclear. The CDR3 consists of 13 residues. From germline, CDR1 is GTSNPN and CDR2 SVGIG (reference sequence). With 3 bases removed from V and 0 bases from J, the gap between germline ends came to 6 bases.

This clonotype was recorded many times. The rearrangement uses TRBV20-1 and TRBJ2-5; 10 bases agree with TRBD2. The J segment lost 3 bases and the V segment lost 2 bases, leaving 12 bases of the junction unmatched. CDR3 length equals 17 residues. Germline V gene sequence: CDR1 DFQATT, CDR2 SNEGSKA (reference sequence). CDR3 in DNA: TGCAGTGCTAGACCTACCCGGGGGCTAGCGGGGGAAGAGACCCAGTACTTC. This sequence encodes CSARPTRGLAGEETQYF.

There are many counts of this clonotype. This rearrangement joins TRBV6-5 to TRBJ2-7; 9 nucleotides agree with TRBD2. CDR1 is MNHEY, CDR2 SVGAGI, per germline. CDR3 length equals 16 residues. The ends lost 0 bases at V and 2 bases at J; junction bases unmatched: 5. The CDR3 DNA reads as TGTGCCAGCAGTTACTCCCGCCTAGCGGGGACCTACGAGCAGTACTTC. This translates into CASSYSRLAGTYEQYF.

This clonotype has at least ten counts. This sequence joins TRBV28 and TRBJ1-3, with unresolved D. The CDR3 loop spans 12 amino acids. The V end lost 7 bases, the J end lost 1 base, and 5 bases lay between the germline ends. The V gene's germline CDR1 is MDHEN and CDR2 SYDVKM. The CDR3 DNA reads TGTGCCAGCATCACATCTGGAAACACCATATATTTT. Amino acids: CASITSGNTIYF. Full variable domain (missing parts from reference TRBV28 and TRBJ1-3): DVKVTQSSRYLVKRTGEKVFLECVQDMDHENMFWYRQDPGLGLRLIYFSYDVKMKEKGDIPEGYSVSREKKERFSLILESASTNQTSMYLCASITSGNTIYFGEGSWLTVV.

This clonotype occurred many times. The chain employs TRBV19 and TRBJ2-2; TRBD2 might be the D (5 bases). Germline V gene sequence: CDR1 LNHDA, CDR2 SQIVND (reference sequence). CDR3 length: 16 amino acids. With 2 bases removed from V and 2 bases from J, the gap between germline ends came to 12 bases. The CDR3 reads CASSIRGIRNTGELFF. CDR3 DNA sequence: TGTGCCAGTAGTATACGGGGTATTCGAAACACCGGGGAGCTGTTTTTT.

This chain uses TRBV24-1 with TRBJ2-3, with D tentatively TRBD2 (5 bases). CDR3 length equals 15 residues. Trimming took off 3 bases at V and 6 bases at J, with 15 bases between the two ends. CDR1 and CDR2 from the germline V gene are KGHDR and SFDVKD. DNA for the CDR3: TGTGCCACCAGTGATCCCCGTAGAGCGGAGGATACGCAGTATTTT. Amino acids: CATSDPRRAEDTQYF.

The rearrangement links TRBV12-3 or TRBV12-4 to TRBJ2-1; 8 bases line up with TRBD2. V trimming: 7 bases; J trimming: 6 bases; junction bases outside the gene matches: 11. CDR3 size: 15 residues. Written as DNA, the CDR3 is TGTGCCAGCACCGGGGACCAGCGGGGGAGCAATGAGCAGTTCTTC. It codes for CASTGDQRGSNEQFF.

This chain uses TRBV10-3 with TRBJ1-3; 7 bases align to TRBD1. CDR1 is ENHRY, CDR2 SYGVKD, per germline. After removal of 3 bases from V and 3 bases from J, the junction contained 2 bases not matched to a gene. This CDR3 region has 14 residues. The chain's CDR3 is CAISEDRDGNTIYF. The CDR3 DNA reads TGTGCCATCAGTGAAGACAGGGATGGAAACACCATATATTTT.

In regard to this clonotype: Just one base apart from a much larger clone, this may be a read error. It is likely a read error, because the conserved phenylalanine at the end of the CDR3 is missing. The chain joins TRBV2 to TRBJ1-5, with TRBD1 matching over 9 bases. V was clipped by 6 bases and J by 9 bases; unmatched bases: 3. This CDR3 region has 12 residues. Germline CDR1 SNHLY, CDR2 FYNNEI. The CDR3 coding sequence is TGTGCCAGCAGGCTGGGACAGGGGCCCCAGCATCTT. Its protein product is CASRLGQGPQHL.

The chain employs TRBV2 and TRBJ2-1; D may be TRBD2 (5 bases). Germline V lookup: CDR1 SNHLY, CDR2 FYNNEI. The length of the CDR3 is 14 residues. The ends were cut back, 8 bases at V and 2 bases at J, with 13 bases in the middle. CDR3 coding DNA: TGTGCCAGCGCAAGCGGAACAGCCTACAATGAGCAGTTCTTC. It specifies CASASGTAYNEQFF.

This clonotype was picked up many times. The DNA for the CDR3 is TGTGCCAGCAGTTACTCTGGGACAGGGGGCGCCGCAACTAATGAAAAACTGTTTTTT. Protein: CASSYSGTGGAATNEKLFF. The rearrangement uses TRBV6-5 and TRBJ1-4; TRBD1 aligns across 12 bases. Trimming took 0 bases from V and 0 from J; bases not matched to a gene: 5. In germline, CDR1 is MNHEY, CDR2 SVGAGI. The CDR3 is 19 residues long.